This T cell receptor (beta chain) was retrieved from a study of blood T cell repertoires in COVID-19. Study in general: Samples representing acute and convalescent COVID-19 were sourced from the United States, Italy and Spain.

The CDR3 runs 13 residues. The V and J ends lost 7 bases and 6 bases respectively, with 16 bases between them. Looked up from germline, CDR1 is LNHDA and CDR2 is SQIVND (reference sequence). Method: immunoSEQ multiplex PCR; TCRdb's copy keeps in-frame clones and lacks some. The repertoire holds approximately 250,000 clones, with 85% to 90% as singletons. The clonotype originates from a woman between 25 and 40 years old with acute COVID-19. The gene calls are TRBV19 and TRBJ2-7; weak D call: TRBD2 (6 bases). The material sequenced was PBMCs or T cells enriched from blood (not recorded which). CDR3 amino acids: CASTMGGLGEQYF. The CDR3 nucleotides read TGTGCCAGTACCATGGGGGGATTGGGCGAGCAGTACTTC.